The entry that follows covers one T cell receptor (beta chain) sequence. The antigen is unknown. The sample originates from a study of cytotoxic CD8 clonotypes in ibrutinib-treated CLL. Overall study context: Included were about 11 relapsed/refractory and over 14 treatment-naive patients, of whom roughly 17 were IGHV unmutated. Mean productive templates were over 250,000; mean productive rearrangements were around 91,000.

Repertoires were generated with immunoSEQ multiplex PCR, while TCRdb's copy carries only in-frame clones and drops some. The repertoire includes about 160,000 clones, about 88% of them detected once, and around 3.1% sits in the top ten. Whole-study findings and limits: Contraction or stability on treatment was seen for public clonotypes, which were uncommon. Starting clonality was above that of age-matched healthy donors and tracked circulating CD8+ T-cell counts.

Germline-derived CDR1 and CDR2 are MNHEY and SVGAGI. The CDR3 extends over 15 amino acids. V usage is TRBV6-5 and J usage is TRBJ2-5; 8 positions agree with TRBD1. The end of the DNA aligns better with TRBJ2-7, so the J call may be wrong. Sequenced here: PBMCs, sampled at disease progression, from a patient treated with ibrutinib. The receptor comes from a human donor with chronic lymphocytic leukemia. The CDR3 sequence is CASSYYRGKSYEQYF. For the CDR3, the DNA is TGTGCCAGCAGTTACTACAGGGGGAAGTCCTACGAGCAGTACTTC.